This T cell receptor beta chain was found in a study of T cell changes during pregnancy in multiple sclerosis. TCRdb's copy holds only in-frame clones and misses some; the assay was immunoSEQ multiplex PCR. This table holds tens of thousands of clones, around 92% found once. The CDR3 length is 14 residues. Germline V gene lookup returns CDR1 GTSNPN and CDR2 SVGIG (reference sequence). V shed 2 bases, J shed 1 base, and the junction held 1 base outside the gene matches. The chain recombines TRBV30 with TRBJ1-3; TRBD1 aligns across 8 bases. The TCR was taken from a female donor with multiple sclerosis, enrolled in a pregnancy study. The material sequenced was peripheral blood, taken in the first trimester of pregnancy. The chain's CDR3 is CAWSRDRSGNTIYF. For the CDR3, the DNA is TGTGCCTGGAGTCGGGACAGGTCTGGAAACACCATATATTTT. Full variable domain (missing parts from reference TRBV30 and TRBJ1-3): SQTIHQWPATLVQPVGSPLSLECTVEGTSNPNLYWYRQAAGRGLQLLFYSVGIGQISSEVPQNLSASRPQDRQFILSSKKLLLSDSGFYLCAWSRDRSGNTIYFGEGSWLTVV.